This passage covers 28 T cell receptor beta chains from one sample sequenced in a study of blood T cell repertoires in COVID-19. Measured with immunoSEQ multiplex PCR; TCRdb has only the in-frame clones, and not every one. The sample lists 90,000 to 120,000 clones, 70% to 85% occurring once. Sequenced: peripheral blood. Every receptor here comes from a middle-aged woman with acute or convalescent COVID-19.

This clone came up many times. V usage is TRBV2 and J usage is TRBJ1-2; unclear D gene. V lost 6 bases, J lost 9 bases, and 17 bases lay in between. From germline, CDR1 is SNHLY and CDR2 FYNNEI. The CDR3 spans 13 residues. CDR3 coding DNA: TGTGCCAGCAGGCCCTCTGCCAACATTCGCTACACCTTC. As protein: CASRPSANIRYTF.

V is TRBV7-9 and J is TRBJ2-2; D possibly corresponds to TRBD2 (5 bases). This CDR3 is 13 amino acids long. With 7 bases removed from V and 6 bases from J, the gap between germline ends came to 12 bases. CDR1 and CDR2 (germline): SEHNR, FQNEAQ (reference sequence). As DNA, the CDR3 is TGTGCCAGCACCCAGGTCGGGGCCGGGGAGCTGTTTTTT. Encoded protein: CASTQVGAGELFF. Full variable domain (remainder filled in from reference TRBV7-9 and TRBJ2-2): DTGVSQNPRHKITKRGQNVTFRCDPISEHNRLYWYRQTLGQGPEFLTYFQNEAQLEKSRLLSDRFSAERPKGSFSTLEIQRTEQGDSAMYLCASTQVGAGELFFGEGSRLTVL.

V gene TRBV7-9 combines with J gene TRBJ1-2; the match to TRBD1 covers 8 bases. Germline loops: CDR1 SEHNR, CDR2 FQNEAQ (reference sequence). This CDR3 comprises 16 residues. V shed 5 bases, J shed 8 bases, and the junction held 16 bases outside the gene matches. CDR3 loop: CASSGPGQEASGGYTF. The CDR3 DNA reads TGTGCCAGCAGCGGGCCGGGACAGGAGGCTTCGGGAGGCTACACCTTC.

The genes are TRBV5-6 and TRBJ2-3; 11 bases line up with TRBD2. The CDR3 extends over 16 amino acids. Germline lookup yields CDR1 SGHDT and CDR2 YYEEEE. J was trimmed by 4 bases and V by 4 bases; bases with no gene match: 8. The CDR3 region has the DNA TGTGCCAGCAGCCTCCGACTAGCGGGGAGCGCAGATACGCAGTATTTT. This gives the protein CASSLRLAGSADTQYF. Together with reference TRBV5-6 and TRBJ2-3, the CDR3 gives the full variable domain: DAGVTQSPTHLIKTRGQQVTLRCSPKSGHDTVSWYQQALGQGPQFIFQYYEEEERQRGNFPDRFSGHQFPNYSSELNVNALLLGDSALYLCASSLRLAGSADTQYFGPGTRLTVL.

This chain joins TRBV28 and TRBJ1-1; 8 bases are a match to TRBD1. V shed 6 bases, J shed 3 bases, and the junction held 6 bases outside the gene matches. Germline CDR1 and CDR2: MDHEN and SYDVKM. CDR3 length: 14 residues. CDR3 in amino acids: CASRSTGEHTEAFF. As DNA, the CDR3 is TGTGCCAGCAGATCGACAGGGGAACACACTGAAGCTTTCTTT.

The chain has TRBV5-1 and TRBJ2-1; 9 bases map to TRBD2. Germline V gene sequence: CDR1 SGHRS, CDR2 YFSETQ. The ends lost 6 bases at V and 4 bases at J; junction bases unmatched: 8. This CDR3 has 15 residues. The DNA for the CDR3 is TGCGCCAGCACGCTAGCGGGGTCCTTTTACAATGAGCAGTTCTTC. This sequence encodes CASTLAGSFYNEQFF.

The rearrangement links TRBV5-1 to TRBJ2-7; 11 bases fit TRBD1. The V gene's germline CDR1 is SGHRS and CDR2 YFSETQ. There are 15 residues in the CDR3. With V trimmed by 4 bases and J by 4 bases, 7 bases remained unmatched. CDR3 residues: CASSERTGGKYEQYF. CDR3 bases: TGCGCCAGCAGCGAAAGGACAGGGGGCAAGTACGAGCAGTACTTC.

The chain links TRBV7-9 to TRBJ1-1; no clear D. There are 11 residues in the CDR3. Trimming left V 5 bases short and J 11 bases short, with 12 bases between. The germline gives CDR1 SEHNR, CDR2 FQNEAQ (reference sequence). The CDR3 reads CASSPLGSAFF. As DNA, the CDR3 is TGTGCCAGCAGCCCTCTTGGGAGTGCTTTCTTT.

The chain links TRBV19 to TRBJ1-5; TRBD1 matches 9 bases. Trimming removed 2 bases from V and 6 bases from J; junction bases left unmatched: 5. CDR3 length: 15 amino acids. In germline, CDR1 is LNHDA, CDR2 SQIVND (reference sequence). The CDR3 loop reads CASSISRQGGQPQHF. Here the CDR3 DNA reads TGTGCCAGTAGTATATCCAGACAGGGGGGTCAGCCCCAGCATTTT.

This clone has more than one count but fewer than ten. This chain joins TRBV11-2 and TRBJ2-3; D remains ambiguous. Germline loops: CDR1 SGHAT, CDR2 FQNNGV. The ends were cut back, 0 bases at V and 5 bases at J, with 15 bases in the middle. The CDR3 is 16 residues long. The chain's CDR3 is CASSLDTGPPGDTQYF. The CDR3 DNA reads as TGTGCCAGCAGCTTAGATACTGGCCCCCCGGGAGATACGCAGTATTTT.

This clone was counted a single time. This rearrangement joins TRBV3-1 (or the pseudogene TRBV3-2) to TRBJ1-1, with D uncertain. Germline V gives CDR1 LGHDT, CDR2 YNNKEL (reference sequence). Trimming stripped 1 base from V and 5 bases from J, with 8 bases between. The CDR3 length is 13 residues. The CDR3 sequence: CASSQGTGTEAFF. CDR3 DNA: TGTGCCAGCAGCCAAGGAACGGGGACTGAAGCTTTCTTT.

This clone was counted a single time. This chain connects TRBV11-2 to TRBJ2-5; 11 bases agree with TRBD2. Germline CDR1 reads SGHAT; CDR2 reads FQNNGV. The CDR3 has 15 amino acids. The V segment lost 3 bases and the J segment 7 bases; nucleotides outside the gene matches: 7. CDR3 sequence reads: CASSFNSGGAGTQYF. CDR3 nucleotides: TGTGCCAGCAGCTTTAATAGCGGGGGGGCCGGGACCCAGTACTTC.

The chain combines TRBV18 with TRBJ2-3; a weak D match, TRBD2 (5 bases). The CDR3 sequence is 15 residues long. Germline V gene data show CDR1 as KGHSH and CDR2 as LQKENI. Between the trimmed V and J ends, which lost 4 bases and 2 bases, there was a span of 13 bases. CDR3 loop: CASSQSGGATDTQYF. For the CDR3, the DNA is TGTGCCAGCTCACAAAGCGGCGGAGCCACAGATACGCAGTATTTT.

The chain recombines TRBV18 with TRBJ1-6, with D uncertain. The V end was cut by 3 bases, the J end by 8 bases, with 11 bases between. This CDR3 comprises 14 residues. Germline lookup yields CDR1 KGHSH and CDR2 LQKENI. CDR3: CASSPQGRDSPLHF. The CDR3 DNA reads TGTGCCAGCTCACCCCAAGGGAGAGATTCACCCCTCCACTTT.

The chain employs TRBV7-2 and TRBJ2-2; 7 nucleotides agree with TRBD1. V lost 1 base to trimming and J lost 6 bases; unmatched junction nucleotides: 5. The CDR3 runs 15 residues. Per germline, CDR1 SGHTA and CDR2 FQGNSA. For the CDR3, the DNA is TGTGCCAGCAGCTTAGAAGACAGGGTCCCCGGGGAGCTGTTTTTT. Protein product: CASSLEDRVPGELFF.

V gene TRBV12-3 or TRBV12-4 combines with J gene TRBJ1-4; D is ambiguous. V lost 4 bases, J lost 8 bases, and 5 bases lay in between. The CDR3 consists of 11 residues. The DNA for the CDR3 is TGTGCCAGCAGTTCCGGGGAAAAACTGTTTTTT. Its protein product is CASSSGEKLFF.

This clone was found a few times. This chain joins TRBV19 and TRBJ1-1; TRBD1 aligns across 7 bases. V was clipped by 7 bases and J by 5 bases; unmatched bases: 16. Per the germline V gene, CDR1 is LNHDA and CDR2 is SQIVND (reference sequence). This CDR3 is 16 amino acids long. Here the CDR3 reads CASNHPYPRGRTEAFF. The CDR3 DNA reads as TGTGCCAGTAACCATCCTTATCCCAGGGGGAGAACTGAAGCTTTCTTT.

CDR3 in amino acids: CATSQTSFTEQYF. DNA of the CDR3: TGTGCCACCAGCCAGACTAGTTTCACCGAGCAGTACTTC. V usage is TRBV24-1 and J usage is TRBJ2-7, with D possibly being TRBD2 (6 bases). In germline, CDR1 is KGHDR, CDR2 SFDVKD. CDR3 size: 13 residues. V dropped 7 bases and J dropped 6 bases, with 15 bases sitting between them.

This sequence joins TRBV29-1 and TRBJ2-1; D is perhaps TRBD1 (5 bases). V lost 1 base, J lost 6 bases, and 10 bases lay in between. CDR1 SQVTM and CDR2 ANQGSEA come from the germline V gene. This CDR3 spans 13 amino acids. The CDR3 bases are TGCAGCGTTGAAGTGTCGCAGGGCAATGAGCAGTTCTTC. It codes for CSVEVSQGNEQFF.

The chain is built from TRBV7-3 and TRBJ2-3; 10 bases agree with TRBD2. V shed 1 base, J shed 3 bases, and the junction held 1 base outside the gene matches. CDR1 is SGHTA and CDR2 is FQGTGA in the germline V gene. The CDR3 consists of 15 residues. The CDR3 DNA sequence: TGTGCCAGCAGCTTAAAAGCGGGGGGGACAGATACGCAGTATTTT. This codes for CASSLKAGGTDTQYF.

Here the CDR3 reads CASSSRSLNTEAFF. Written as DNA, the CDR3 is TGTGCCAGCAGTTCCCGGAGCTTGAACACTGAAGCTTTCTTT. The chain links TRBV6-5 to TRBJ1-1, with D unresolved. The V end was cut by 4 bases, the J end by 0 bases, with 9 bases between. CDR3 size: 14 residues. Germline V gene lookup returns CDR1 MNHEY and CDR2 SVGAGI.

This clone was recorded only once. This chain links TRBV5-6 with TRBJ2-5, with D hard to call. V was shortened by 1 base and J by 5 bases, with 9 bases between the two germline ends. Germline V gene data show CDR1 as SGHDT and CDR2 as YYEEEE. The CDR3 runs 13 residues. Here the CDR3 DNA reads TGTGCCAGCAGCTTGTGGCCCCAGGAGACCCAGTACTTC. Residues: CASSLWPQETQYF.

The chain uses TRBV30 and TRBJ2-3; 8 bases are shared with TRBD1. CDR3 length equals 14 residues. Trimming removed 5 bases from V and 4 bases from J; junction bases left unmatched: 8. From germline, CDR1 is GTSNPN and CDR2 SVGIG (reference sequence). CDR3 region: CAWAGGRGADTQYF. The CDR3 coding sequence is TGTGCCTGGGCAGGGGGCAGAGGGGCAGATACGCAGTATTTT.

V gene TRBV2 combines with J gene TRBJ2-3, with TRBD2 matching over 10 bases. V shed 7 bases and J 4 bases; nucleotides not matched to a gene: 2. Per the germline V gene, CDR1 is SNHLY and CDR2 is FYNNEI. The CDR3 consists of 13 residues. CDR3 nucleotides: TGTGCCAGCAAGCGGGGGGGCCCAGATACGCAGTATTTT. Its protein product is CASKRGGPDTQYF.

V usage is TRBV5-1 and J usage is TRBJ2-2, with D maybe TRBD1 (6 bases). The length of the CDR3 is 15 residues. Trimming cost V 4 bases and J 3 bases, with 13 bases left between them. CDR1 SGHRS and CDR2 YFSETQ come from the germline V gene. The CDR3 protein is CASSIDRWDTGELFF. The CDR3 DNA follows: TGCGCCAGCAGCATCGACAGGTGGGACACCGGGGAGCTGTTTTTT.

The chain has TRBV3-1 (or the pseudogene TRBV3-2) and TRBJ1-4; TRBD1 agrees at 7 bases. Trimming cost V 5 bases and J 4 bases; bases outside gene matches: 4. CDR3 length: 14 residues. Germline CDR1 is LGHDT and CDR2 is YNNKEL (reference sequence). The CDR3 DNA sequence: TGTGCCAGCAGCGGGGACAGCTATAATGAAAAACTGTTTTTT. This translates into CASSGDSYNEKLFF.

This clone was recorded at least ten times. The CDR3 DNA sequence: TGTGCCAGCACCCCCGACAAGAAAAAACTGTTTTTT. As protein: CASTPDKKKLFF. The gene calls are TRBV6-6 and TRBJ1-4; D remains unclear. There are 12 residues in the CDR3. The V gene's germline CDR1 is MNHNY and CDR2 SVGAGI (reference sequence). Trimming took 7 bases from V and 9 from J, leaving 12 bases between them.

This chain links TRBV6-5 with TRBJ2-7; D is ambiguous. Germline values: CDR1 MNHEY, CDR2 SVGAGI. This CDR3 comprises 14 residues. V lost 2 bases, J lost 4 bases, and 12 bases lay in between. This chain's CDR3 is CASSYGVVGYEQYF. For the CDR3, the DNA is TGTGCCAGCAGTTACGGTGTTGTCGGTTACGAGCAGTACTTC.